One TCR beta chain is described in this entry. Germline CDR1 MGHRA, CDR2 YSYEKL. V shed 4 bases, J shed 5 bases, and the junction held 13 bases outside the gene matches. The CDR3 is 17 amino acids. Sequencing relied on a cDNA template that was reverse transcribed from extracted RNA. Sequenced by immunoSEQ multiplex PCR; TCRdb stores in-frame clones only, minus some. This sample yields 110,000 to 150,000 clones, of which around half are seen a single time; 15% belongs to the top ten. This sample is drawn from a study of CD8+ T cells in alopecia areata. Stated treatment: oral pan-JAK inhibitor, 5-10 mg twice daily.

V gene TRBV4-1 combines with J gene TRBJ2-2; the match to TRBD1 covers 7 bases. The sequencing used CD8+ T cells sorted from blood, collected at week 4, from a patient treated with tofacitinib. The origin of this receptor is a human donor with alopecia areata. CDR3 region: CASSRHNRQGETGELFF. The CDR3 DNA reads as TGCGCCAGCAGCCGGCATAATCGACAGGGCGAAACCGGGGAGCTGTTTTTT.